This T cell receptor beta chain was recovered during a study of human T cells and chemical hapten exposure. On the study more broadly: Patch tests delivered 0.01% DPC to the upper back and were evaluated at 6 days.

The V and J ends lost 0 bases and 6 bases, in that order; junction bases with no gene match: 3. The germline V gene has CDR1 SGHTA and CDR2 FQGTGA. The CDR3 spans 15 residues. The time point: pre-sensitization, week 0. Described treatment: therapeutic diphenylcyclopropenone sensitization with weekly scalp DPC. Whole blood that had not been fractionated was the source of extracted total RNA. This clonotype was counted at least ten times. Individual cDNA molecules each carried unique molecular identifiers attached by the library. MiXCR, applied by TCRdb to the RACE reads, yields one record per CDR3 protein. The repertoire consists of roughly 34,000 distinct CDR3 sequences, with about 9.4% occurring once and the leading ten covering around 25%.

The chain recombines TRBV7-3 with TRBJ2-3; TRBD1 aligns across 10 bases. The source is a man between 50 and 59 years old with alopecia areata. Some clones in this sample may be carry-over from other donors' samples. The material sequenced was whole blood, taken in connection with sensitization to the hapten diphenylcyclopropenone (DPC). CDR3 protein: CASSLTGTGADTQYF. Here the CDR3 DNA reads TGTGCCAGCAGCTTAACCGGGACAGGGGCGGATACGCAGTATTTT. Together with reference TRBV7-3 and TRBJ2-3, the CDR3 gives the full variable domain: GAGVSQTPSNKVTEKGKYVELRCDPISGHTALYWYRQSLGQGPEFLIYFQGTGAADDSGLPNDRFFAVRPEGSVSTLKIQRTERGDSAVYLCASSLTGTGADTQYFGPGTRLTVL.